Given below is one T cell receptor (beta chain) in context. Its antigen is not known. These data originate in a study of response to subunit inactivated influenza vaccine. Study-wide findings and caveats: Authors suggested few new T cells are recruited by each seasonal influenza vaccination.

The CDR3 is 15 residues long. The trim removed 5 bases at V and 9 bases at J, leaving 13 bases unmatched. In germline, CDR1 is SGHVS, CDR2 FNYEAQ. TCRdb itself ran the RT-PCR reads through MiXCR, one entry per CDR3 protein. The repertoire holds over 400,000 distinct CDR3 sequences, with approximately 9.9% as singletons. The chain links TRBV7-6 to TRBJ1-5; 7 bases align to TRBD1. Source: PBMCs from blood, taken 40 to 50 days after vaccination. The origin of this receptor is a man aged 45 to 65 who received an inactivated influenza vaccine. The CDR3 nucleotides read TGTGCCAGCAGCCCCGAGACAGGGACGTTTGCGCCCCAGCATTTT. Amino acid sequence: CASSPETGTFAPQHF.